This T cell receptor (beta chain) was found in a study of shared clonotypes between healthy human individuals. About the study: For every donor, three CD4 naive, three CD4 memory, two CD8 naive and one CD8 memory plates were used.

The authors ran the assay at deep level. Profiled with immunoSEQ multiplex PCR; TCRdb holds only in-frame clones, not every one. The sample holds 800,000 to 1,200,000 clones, around 78% seen once. The CDR3 is made up of 15 amino acids. Germline-derived CDR1 and CDR2 are MGHRA and YSYEKL. V shed 0 bases, J shed 6 bases, and the junction held 6 bases outside the gene matches. The material sequenced was memory CD4+ T cells from PBMCs. The subset: CD45RA-negative fraction. The gene calls are TRBV4-1 and TRBJ1-2; TRBD1 aligns across 8 bases. The clonotype originates from a man between 18 and 29 years old in good health. Some clones in this sample may be carry-over from other donors' samples. CDR3 protein: CASSQDDRGGNGYTF. Written as DNA, the CDR3 is TGCGCCAGCAGCCAAGACGACAGGGGTGGGAATGGCTACACCTTC.